This T cell receptor (beta chain) was captured in a study of T cells after yellow fever vaccination. About the research overall: Low-cell-number fractions were prepared with SMART-Seq v4 Ultra Low Input. Study-wide points: Contamination of FACS-sorted repertoires by abundant clonotypes from the bulk population could occur. A secondary response was less intense yet reached its peak sooner, at day 5 versus 15.

A note on this clonotype: The antigen is unknown.

Conversion of TCR transcripts into cDNA relied on 5'RACE template switching, which added a universal primer site and UMIs. TCRdb passed the 5' RACE reads through MiXCR, listing each CDR3 protein once. The sample records under 70,000 distinct CDR3 sequences, approximately 7% being singletons. From germline, CDR1 is SQVTM and CDR2 ANQGSEA. J gave up 2 bases and V 6 bases, and 4 bases lay outside the gene matches. CDR3 size: 14 residues. The gene calls are TRBV29-1 and TRBJ1-2; 12 bases are shared with TRBD1. The receptor comes from a man younger than 35 who received the YFV17D yellow fever vaccine. Here the sequenced sample was CD8+ T cells sorted from PBMCs, taken on the day of the first yellow fever vaccination. The CDR3: CSVGQGAENYGYTF. CDR3 nucleotides: TGCAGCGTGGGACAGGGGGCGGAGAACTATGGCTACACCTTC.